One T cell receptor (beta chain) is described in this entry. These data are taken from a study of blood T cell repertoires in COVID-19. Whole-study context: Researchers got acute and convalescent COVID-19 samples from the United States, Italy and Spain. T cells, B-cell-depleted T cells, or PBMCs provided the cDNA or gDNA that served as material.

TCRdb's copy holds only in-frame clones and misses some; the assay was immunoSEQ multiplex PCR. The sample includes about 350,000 clones, over 85% of them seen just once. Trimming took off 3 bases at V and 2 bases at J, with 11 bases between the two ends. From germline, CDR1 is MDHEN and CDR2 SYDVKM. This CDR3 spans 16 amino acids. This TCR was recovered from an older woman with COVID-19, enrolled during active disease. The sample taken for sequencing was peripheral blood. J is TRBJ1-6 and V is TRBV28, with a tentative D call TRBD1 (5 bases). The CDR3 loop is CASSFGGSAYNSPLHF. CDR3 nucleotide sequence: TGTGCCAGCAGTTTTGGGGGGAGTGCCTATAATTCACCCCTCCACTTT.